These T cell receptor beta chains were read from a single sample in a study of control samples from healthy donors and cancer patients. Sequencing used immunoSEQ multiplex PCR; TCRdb keeps in-frame clones, though not all of them. The data contain about 120,000 clones, approximately 89% of them singletons. Material: blood. Receptors were obtained from a man aged 35-49 years in good health. Each CDR3 is given with its conserved first and last residue. D genes are given only for firm matches. Clone size, where shown, is once, few, many, or a class for clones that have expanded.

v_gene: TRBV5-5
j_gene: TRBJ1-5
len: 15
d_gene: -
abundance: -
CDR3aa: CASSLGNLGYQPQHF
CDR3nt: TGTGCCAGCAGCTTAGGGAACCTGGGGTATCAGCCCCAGCATTTT

v_gene: TRBV19
j_gene: TRBJ1-1
len: 15
d_gene: TRBD1
abundance: few
CDR3aa: CASSTLTGKGTEAFF
CDR3nt: TGTGCCAGTAGTACCCTGACAGGGAAGGGCACTGAAGCTTTCTTT

v_gene: TRBV7-2
j_gene: TRBJ1-2
len: 14
d_gene: TRBD1
abundance: once
CDR3aa: CASSFRTGPHGYTF
CDR3nt: TGTGCCAGCAGTTTCCGGACAGGACCCCATGGCTACACCTTC

v_gene: TRBV10-1
j_gene: TRBJ1-1
len: 13
d_gene: -
abundance: -
CDR3aa: CASSRTGNTEAFF
CDR3nt: TGCGCCAGCAGTCGGACGGGGAACACTGAAGCTTTCTTT

v_gene: TRBV11-3
j_gene: TRBJ2-3
len: 15
d_gene: TRBD2
abundance: once
CDR3aa: CASSLQAGITDTQYF
CDR3nt: TGTGCCAGCAGCTTACAAGCGGGGATCACAGATACGCAGTATTTT

v_gene: TRBV6-2/TRBV6-3
j_gene: TRBJ1-2
len: 13
d_gene: -
abundance: -
CDR3aa: CASSYEVNYGYTF
CDR3nt: TGTGCCAGCAGTTACGAGGTTAACTATGGCTACACCTTC

v_gene: TRBV18
j_gene: TRBJ2-7
len: 16
d_gene: -
abundance: -
CDR3aa: CASSPTPGSNSYEQYF
CDR3nt: TGTGCCAGCTCACCCACTCCCGGGTCCAACTCCTACGAGCAGTACTTC

v_gene: TRBV25-1
j_gene: TRBJ1-6
len: 13
d_gene: -
abundance: -
CDR3aa: CASSALQGGPLHF
CDR3nt: TGTGCCAGCAGTGCCCTACAGGGTGGTCCCCTCCACTTT

v_gene: TRBV24-1
j_gene: TRBJ2-2
len: 15
d_gene: -
abundance: -
CDR3aa: CATSDPRQMPGELFF
CDR3nt: TGTGCCACCAGTGACCCCCGTCAGATGCCCGGGGAGCTGTTTTTT

v_gene: TRBV30
j_gene: TRBJ2-7
len: 16
d_gene: -
abundance: -
CDR3aa: CAWSGSSATLPYEQYF
CDR3nt: TGTGCCTGGAGTGGTTCTAGCGCGACTTTACCCTACGAGCAGTACTTC

v_gene: TRBV5-1
j_gene: TRBJ2-7
len: 15
d_gene: TRBD1
abundance: -
CDR3aa: CASSETTGSSYEQYF
CDR3nt: TGCGCCAGCAGCGAAACGACAGGGTCCTCCTACGAGCAGTACTTC